Each of the 24 T cell receptor beta chains below was sequenced from the same sample in a study of T cells in Graves' hyperthyroidism and ophthalmopathy. The CDR3 regions of TCR beta were amplified from RNA transcripts. HTBI primers were used for first-round RT-PCR of the TCR CDR3. A single record per CDR3 protein comes from TCRdb applying MiXCR to the multiplex PCR reads. There are tens of thousands of distinct CDR3 sequences in the sample; roughly 52% occur only once, and approximately 6.2% lies in the top ten. Sequencing was done on a sample of blood. The source is a woman in her fifties or sixties with Graves' hyperthyroidism that later progressed to Graves' ophthalmopathy.

On this clonotype itself: The conserved phenylalanine or tryptophan is not found at the CDR3 terminus, so this likely reflects a read error. V is TRBV11-2 and J is TRBJ2-6; D gene ambiguous. The germline CDR1 and CDR2 sequences are SGHAT and FQNNGV. CDR3 length equals 15 residues. Trimming removed 0 bases from V and 0 bases from J, with 3 bases in between. The DNA for the CDR3 is TGTGCCAGCAGCTTAGAGGGCTCTGGGGCCAACGTCCTGACTGAC. It is translated as CASSLEGSGANVLTD.

Ten or more counts support this clonotype. The gene calls are TRBV6-1 and TRBJ2-1; 14 nucleotides line up with TRBD2. The CDR3 consists of 14 residues. Germline V gene data show CDR1 as MNHNS and CDR2 as SASEGT. The J segment lost 6 bases and the V segment lost 8 bases, leaving 3 bases of the junction unmatched. Here the CDR3 DNA reads TGTGCCAGCGCCGGGACTAGCGGGAGCAATGAGCAGTTCTTC. Translation: CASAGTSGSNEQFF.

The chain joins TRBV5-1 to TRBJ1-2; no clear D. The CDR3 runs to 12 residues. V was shortened by 4 bases and J by 6 bases, with 10 bases between the two germline ends. Germline CDR1 is SGHRS and CDR2 is YFSETQ. CDR3 sequence (DNA): TGCGCCAGCAGCCCCCGTGGGAATGGCTACACCTTC. Protein product: CASSPRGNGYTF.

This clonotype is medium-sized by share. CDR3 DNA: TGTGCCAGTAGTCCCGGGCCCAACAATCAGCCCCAGCATTTT. Translating gives CASSPGPNNQPQHF. The chain employs TRBV19 and TRBJ1-5; D unclear. V gave up 5 bases and J gave up 3 bases, with 11 bases separating them. The CDR3 is made up of 14 amino acids. CDR1 and CDR2 from the germline V gene are LNHDA and SQIVND (reference sequence).

This clonotype was found many times. This chain joins TRBV2 and TRBJ1-1; D is possibly TRBD1 (5 bases). V was cut by 6 bases and J by 0 bases, with 8 bases left in between. Germline V gene lookup returns CDR1 SNHLY and CDR2 FYNNEI. The CDR3 loop spans 13 amino acids. CDR3 sequence: CASRDNLNTEAFF. The CDR3 DNA reads as TGTGCCAGCAGGGACAACCTGAACACTGAAGCTTTCTTT.

The rearrangement uses TRBV6-1 and TRBJ2-5; D is undetermined. The CDR3 has 12 amino acids. V dropped 4 bases and J dropped 5 bases, with 8 bases sitting between them. Germline loops: CDR1 MNHNS, CDR2 SASEGT. DNA for the CDR3: TGTGCCAGCAGTGGGGGTGGGGAGACCCAGTACTTC. This encodes CASSGGGETQYF.

This clonotype was recorded at least ten times. J is TRBJ1-2 and V is TRBV5-1, with D possibly being TRBD1 (5 bases). The CDR3 is 13 residues long. The V end lost 1 base, the J end lost 8 bases, and 12 bases lay between the germline ends. The germline V gene encodes CDR1 SGHRS and CDR2 YFSETQ. The CDR3 loop is CASSLRREDGYTF. The CDR3 DNA reads as TGCGCCAGCAGCTTGCGCAGGGAGGACGGCTACACCTTC. Combining the CDR3 with reference TRBV5-1 and TRBJ1-2 gives the whole variable domain KAGVTQTPRYLIKTRGQQVTLSCSPISGHRSVSWYQQTPGQGLQFLFEYFSETQRNKGNFPGRFSGRQFSNSRSEMNVSTLELGDSALYLCASSLRREDGYTFGSGTRLTVV.

A single count supports this clonotype. V is TRBV20-1 and J is TRBJ2-7; 9 bases are a match to TRBD1. Germline-derived CDR1 and CDR2 are DFQATT and SNEGSKA (reference sequence). Losses at the gene ends were 4 bases for V and 5 bases for J; bases not matched to a gene: 9. This CDR3 contains 14 residues. The CDR3 reads CSATTTGGYDEQYF. The CDR3 region has the DNA TGCAGTGCTACGACGACAGGGGGTTATGACGAGCAGTACTTC.

This CDR3 is CSASGLAGSGETQYF. The CDR3, as DNA: TGCAGTGCTTCGGGACTAGCGGGAAGCGGAGAGACCCAGTACTTC. V usage is TRBV20-1 and J usage is TRBJ2-5; TRBD2 agrees at 13 bases. J gave up 4 bases and V 5 bases, and 7 bases lay outside the gene matches. Germline CDR1 reads DFQATT; CDR2 reads SNEGSKA (reference sequence). This CDR3 is 15 amino acids long.

Details on this clonotype: The junction and the germline gene differ at one end; a read error may be behind it. This chain links TRBV7-6 with TRBJ2-7; 9 nucleotides agree with TRBD1. Germline CDR1 and CDR2: SGHVS and FNYEAQ. The CDR3 is made up of 14 amino acids. CDR3 region: CASSAGQGNHEQCF. For the CDR3, the DNA is TGTGCCAGCAGCGCGGGACAGGGAAACCACGAGCAGTGCTTC.

This clonotype was recorded a few times. The chain links TRBV4-1 to TRBJ2-2; 11 bases map to TRBD2. Germline CDR1 is MGHRA and CDR2 is YSYEKL. With 6 bases clipped from V and 5 bases from J, the junction kept 26 bases outside the gene matches. The CDR3 extends over 22 amino acids. CDR3 nucleotide sequence: TGCGCCAGCAGGGGAGAGGGTTCACCGGGACTAGCGGAACCAGGGGTAACCGGGGAGCTGTTTTTT. It is translated as CASRGEGSPGLAEPGVTGELFF.

Many counts were recorded for this clonotype. The chain is built from TRBV2 and TRBJ1-4; 7 nucleotides align to TRBD1. Germline lookup yields CDR1 SNHLY and CDR2 FYNNEI. The CDR3 has 13 amino acids. J gave up 4 bases and V 6 bases, and 2 bases lay outside the gene matches. The CDR3 loop reads CASRGQSNEKLFF. The CDR3 DNA is TGTGCCAGCAGGGGACAGAGTAATGAAAAACTGTTTTTT.

This clonotype was found many times. The gene calls are TRBV5-1 and TRBJ2-2; the match to TRBD2 covers 7 bases. The V gene end was trimmed by 4 bases and the J gene end by 10 bases; junction bases not matched to a gene: 13. CDR1 and CDR2 (germline): SGHRS, YFSETQ. The CDR3 length is 15 residues. CDR3: CASSPPPGEGLELFF. CDR3 DNA sequence: TGCGCCAGCAGCCCCCCTCCCGGGGAGGGCCTGGAGCTGTTTTTT.

The sample holds many counts of this clonotype. The chain employs TRBV9 and TRBJ2-7; tentative D call: TRBD1 (6 bases). Trimming took off 0 bases at V and 2 bases at J, with 15 bases between the two ends. The germline V gene has CDR1 SGDLS and CDR2 YYNGEE. This CDR3 is 16 amino acids long. CDR3 in DNA: TGTGCCAGCAGCGTAGAAACAGGGTACCCGACCTACGAGCAGTACTTC. The encoded protein is CASSVETGYPTYEQYF.

CDR3 in DNA: TGTGCCAGCAGCATGAACAGGGGGGTGACTGAAGCTTTCTTT. Encoded protein: CASSMNRGVTEAFF. This chain joins TRBV5-4 and TRBJ1-1, with 8 bases lining up with TRBD1. Per the germline V gene, CDR1 is SGHNT and CDR2 is YYREEE (reference sequence). V gave up 4 bases and J gave up 5 bases; unmatched junction bases: 7. The CDR3 length is 14 residues.

In its sample, this clonotype was seen many times. The CDR3 is CASSYYPTDTQYF. In DNA form, the CDR3 reads TGTGCCAGCAGTTATTACCCCACAGATACGCAGTATTTT. The chain is built from TRBV6-5 and TRBJ2-3, with D unresolved. Trimming took off 3 bases at V and 2 bases at J, with 6 bases between the two ends. The CDR3 is 13 amino acids. The germline CDR1 and CDR2 sequences are MNHEY and SVGAGI.

At least ten counts were recorded for this clonotype. The chain carries TRBV14 and TRBJ2-7; 11 nucleotides match TRBD1. The CDR3 sequence is 20 residues long. Germline trimming cut 4 bases from V and 1 base from J; bases unmatched to any gene: 18. The germline V gene encodes CDR1 SGHDN and CDR2 FVKESK. The DNA of the CDR3 is TGTGCCAGCAGCCCGGGACAGGGGGTGATTCAACGGGAACATTCCTACGAGCAGTACTTC. This codes for CASSPGQGVIQREHSYEQYF.

The chain is built from TRBV25-1 and TRBJ2-1; 13 bases are shared with TRBD2. In germline, CDR1 is MGHDK, CDR2 SYGVNS. J gave up 9 bases and V 4 bases, and 15 bases lay outside the gene matches. The CDR3 consists of 18 residues. CDR3 region: CASSGMLGLAGVYSEQFF. The CDR3 DNA reads TGTGCCAGCAGTGGGATGCTTGGACTAGCGGGAGTTTATAGTGAGCAGTTCTTC.

This clonotype appeared many times. The chain employs TRBV11-3 and TRBJ2-7, with TRBD2 identical over 7 bases. Germline V CDR1 and CDR2: SGHNT, YENEEA. The CDR3 is 16 amino acids. V lost 5 bases, J lost 5 bases, and 15 bases stayed unmatched. CDR3 bases: TGTGCCAGCAGCGCCCTAAGCCAGCGGGACCCCAACGAGCAGTACTTC. This sequence encodes CASSALSQRDPNEQYF.

This clonotype was counted ten times or more. This sequence joins TRBV11-1 and TRBJ1-6, with 7 bases fitting TRBD1. The CDR3 runs to 14 residues. V lost 0 bases to trimming and J lost 8 bases; unmatched junction nucleotides: 1. Germline V gene data show CDR1 as SGHAT and CDR2 as FQDESV (reference sequence). CDR3 amino acids: CASSLAGGYSPLHF. CDR3 nucleotide sequence: TGTGCCAGCAGCTTAGCAGGGGGCTATTCACCCCTCCACTTT.

This clonotype has a count of ten or more. A much larger clone differs from this one at a single base, so this may be a read error. The chain combines TRBV7-9 with TRBJ2-5; TRBD2 might be the D (6 bases). The CDR3 totals 14 residues. From germline, CDR1 is SEHNR and CDR2 FQNEAQ (reference sequence). As DNA, the CDR3 is TGTGCCAGCAGCTTAGTGCGGGGTATAGAGACCCAGTGCTTC. It yields the protein CASSLVRGIETQCF.

The rearrangement uses TRBV20-1 and TRBJ1-5; D remains ambiguous. The V and J ends lost 0 bases and 13 bases respectively, with 10 bases between them. The CDR3 spans 11 residues. In germline, CDR1 is DFQATT, CDR2 SNEGSKA (reference sequence). The chain's CDR3 is CSAREDTRQHF. The CDR3 DNA is TGCAGTGCTAGAGAAGACACCCGACAGCATTTT.

The chain uses TRBV10-1 and TRBJ2-7; 8 bases fit TRBD2. The CDR3 consists of 15 residues. Trimming removed 6 bases from V and 5 bases from J; junction bases left unmatched: 12. The germline CDR1 and CDR2 sequences are WNHNN and SYGVQD (reference sequence). DNA for the CDR3: TGCGCCAGCAGCCCCGGGGACACTAGCGGCCACGAGCAGTACTTC. Translating it yields CASSPGDTSGHEQYF.

This clonotype showed up many times. The chain recombines TRBV3-1 with TRBJ2-7, with no clear D. Germline CDR1 LGHDT, CDR2 YNNKEL (reference sequence). The CDR3 extends over 13 amino acids. V lost 2 bases and J lost 1, with 6 bases in between. The CDR3 spells CASSQTDSYEQYF. CDR3 nucleotides: TGTGCCAGCAGCCAAACAGATTCCTACGAGCAGTACTTC.